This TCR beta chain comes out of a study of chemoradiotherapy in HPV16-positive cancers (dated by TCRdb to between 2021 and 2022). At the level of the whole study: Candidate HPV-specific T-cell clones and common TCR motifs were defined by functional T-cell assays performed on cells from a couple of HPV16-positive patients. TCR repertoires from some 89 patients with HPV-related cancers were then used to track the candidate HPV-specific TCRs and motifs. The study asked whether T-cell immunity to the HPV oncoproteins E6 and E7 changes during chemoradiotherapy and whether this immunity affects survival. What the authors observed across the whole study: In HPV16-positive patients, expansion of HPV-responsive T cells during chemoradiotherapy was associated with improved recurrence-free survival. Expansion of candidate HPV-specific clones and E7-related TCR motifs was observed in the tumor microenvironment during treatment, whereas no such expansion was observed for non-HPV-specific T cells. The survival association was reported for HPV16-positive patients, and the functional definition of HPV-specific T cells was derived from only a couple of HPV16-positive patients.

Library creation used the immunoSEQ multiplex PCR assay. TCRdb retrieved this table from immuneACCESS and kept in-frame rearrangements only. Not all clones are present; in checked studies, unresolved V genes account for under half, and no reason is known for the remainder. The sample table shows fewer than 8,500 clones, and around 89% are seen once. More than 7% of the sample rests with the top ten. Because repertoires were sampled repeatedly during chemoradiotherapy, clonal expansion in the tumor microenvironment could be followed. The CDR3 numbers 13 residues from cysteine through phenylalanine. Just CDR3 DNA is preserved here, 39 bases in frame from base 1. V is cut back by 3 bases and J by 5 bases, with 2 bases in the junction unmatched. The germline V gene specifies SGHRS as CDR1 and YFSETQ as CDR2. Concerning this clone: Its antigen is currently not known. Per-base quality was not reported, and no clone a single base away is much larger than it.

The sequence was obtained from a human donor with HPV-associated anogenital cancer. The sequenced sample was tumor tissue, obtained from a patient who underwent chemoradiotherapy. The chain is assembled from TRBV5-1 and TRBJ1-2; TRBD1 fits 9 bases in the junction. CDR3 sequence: CASSWDREYGYTF. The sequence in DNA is TGCGCCAGCAGCTGGGACAGGGAATATGGCTACACCTTC.